These 21 T cell receptor beta chains were all obtained from the same sample, sequenced in a study of shared clonotypes between healthy human individuals. Sequenced by immunoSEQ multiplex PCR; TCRdb stores in-frame clones only, minus some. There are around 600,000 clones in the sample; about 95% occur only once, and approximately 0.12% lies in the top ten. In the naive CD8 group, cells lacked CD45RO and were positively selected for CCR7, so terminally differentiated effector memory CD45RA+ cells were left out. Sequencing was done on a sample of naive CD8+ T cells sorted from blood. The source is a woman aged 25 to 39 in good health.

This clone occurred once. This chain connects TRBV5-4 to TRBJ1-1, with a possible D match to TRBD1 (6 bases). This CDR3 is built from 13 residues. Germline V gene data show CDR1 as SGHNT and CDR2 as YYREEE (reference sequence). Trimming removed 10 bases from V and 6 bases from J, with 19 bases in between. CDR3 amino acids: CAGQISSEAEAFF. DNA for the CDR3: TGTGCCGGACAGATAAGCAGCGAGGCTGAAGCTTTCTTT.

The rearrangement links TRBV7-2 to TRBJ2-3, with 7 bases lining up with TRBD2. The germline gives CDR1 SGHTA, CDR2 FQGNSA. The CDR3 length is 16 residues. The ends lost 1 base at V and 4 bases at J; junction bases unmatched: 8. The CDR3 loop is CASSLERGPHADTQYF. The CDR3 region has the DNA TGTGCCAGCAGCTTAGAGCGGGGTCCTCACGCAGATACGCAGTATTTT.

The J gene is TRBJ2-2, the V gene TRBV15, with 8 bases lining up with TRBD2. Trimming at V came to 0 bases and at J to 8 bases, leaving 5 bases not matched to a gene. The CDR3 sequence is 15 residues long. Germline values: CDR1 LNHNV, CDR2 YYDKDF (reference sequence). The CDR3 here is CATSRDRLAGGELFF. In DNA form, the CDR3 reads TGTGCCACCAGCAGAGATCGGCTAGCGGGTGGGGAGCTGTTTTTT.

The genes are TRBV27 and TRBJ2-7, with TRBD2 matching over 11 bases. The CDR3 extends over 15 amino acids. The V segment lost 5 bases and the J segment 7 bases; nucleotides outside the gene matches: 10. Looked up from germline, CDR1 is MNHEY and CDR2 is SMNVEV (reference sequence). CDR3 loop: CASSPLAGARREQYF. CDR3 sequence (DNA): TGTGCCAGCAGTCCACTAGCGGGGGCAAGGCGGGAGCAGTACTTC.

The V call is TRBV2, the J call TRBJ2-7; TRBD1 agrees at 7 bases. The CDR3 covers 15 residues. The germline CDR1 and CDR2 sequences are SNHLY and FYNNEI. V was pared by 0 bases and J by 5 bases, with 7 bases of the junction left unmatched. The DNA of the CDR3 is TGTGCCAGCAGTGAAGCGCAGACAGGGTTGGACGAGCAGTACTTC. Translation: CASSEAQTGLDEQYF.

This sequence joins TRBV28 and TRBJ1-2; no firm D call. Germline loops: CDR1 MDHEN, CDR2 SYDVKM. V shed 2 bases and J shed 5 bases, with 9 bases lying between them. The CDR3 runs to 13 residues. DNA for the CDR3: TGTGCCAGCAGTTTAGACCCCAATTATGGCTACACCTTC. Amino acid sequence: CASSLDPNYGYTF.

V and J are TRBV7-9 and TRBJ2-7, with D unresolved. Trimming removed 1 base from V and 3 bases from J, with 7 bases in between. CDR3 length equals 13 residues. Germline V gene data show CDR1 as SEHNR and CDR2 as FQNEAQ (reference sequence). CDR3 sequence reads: CASSLDGYYEQYF. The DNA for the CDR3 is TGTGCCAGCAGCTTAGATGGCTACTACGAGCAGTACTTC.

Details on this clone: In the same sample, other DNA sequences code for this CDR3. The chain links TRBV28 to TRBJ1-2, with 9 bases fitting TRBD1. The CDR3 totals 12 residues. Germline loops: CDR1 MDHEN, CDR2 SYDVKM. V shed 3 bases, J shed 8 bases, and the junction held 1 base outside the gene matches. The CDR3 loop is CASSFGTGGYTF. CDR3 DNA sequence: TGTGCCAGCAGTTTCGGGACAGGGGGCTACACCTTC.

In regard to this clone: One end of the junction does not line up with germline, which may come from a read error. The rearrangement links TRBV4-1 to TRBJ2-7; 7 bases fit TRBD1. Germline values: CDR1 MGHRA, CDR2 YSYEKL. The CDR3 is 13 amino acids. CDR3 coding DNA: TGCGCCAGCAGCCATCAGCAGGGACAGCCTCTGGACTTC. This gives the protein CASSHQQGQPLDF.

The genes are TRBV9 and TRBJ2-1; the D gene is possibly TRBD2 (6 bases). CDR1 is SGDLS, CDR2 YYNGEE, per germline. The length of the CDR3 is 16 residues. The V end lost 0 bases, the J end lost 0 bases, and 10 bases lay between the germline ends. The CDR3 here is CASSVGPGGSYNEQFF. In DNA, the CDR3 is TGTGCCAGCAGCGTAGGTCCCGGGGGCTCCTACAATGAGCAGTTCTTC.

The V call is TRBV5-6, the J call TRBJ2-3, with 10 bases fitting TRBD2. The CDR3 totals 16 residues. The germline gives CDR1 SGHDT, CDR2 YYEEEE. V lost 4 bases and J lost 1; bases outside the gene matches: 6. DNA for the CDR3: TGTGCCAGCAGCATCTTAGCGGGAGGAGGCACAGATACGCAGTATTTT. It codes for CASSILAGGGTDTQYF.

The chain employs TRBV30 and TRBJ1-6; D remains unclear. The CDR3 consists of 12 residues. V was clipped by 4 bases and J by 4 bases, with 5 bases between them. Germline V gene lookup returns CDR1 GTSNPN and CDR2 SVGIG (reference sequence). CDR3 protein: CAWNLYNSPLHF. The CDR3 nucleotides are TGTGCCTGGAATTTGTATAATTCACCCCTCCACTTT.

The V call is TRBV28, the J call TRBJ1-4; D ambiguous. The V gene lost 5 bases and the J gene lost 8 bases, with 18 bases spanning the gap. In germline, CDR1 is MDHEN, CDR2 SYDVKM. This CDR3 contains 15 residues. In nucleotides, the CDR3 is TGTGCCAGCAGTCCCTGGGGTCATAGGCGGGAAAAACTGTTTTTT. It translates to CASSPWGHRREKLFF.

The chain carries TRBV27 and TRBJ2-7; D is undetermined. There are 15 residues in the CDR3. Between the trimmed V and J ends, which lost 4 bases and 0 bases, there was a span of 13 bases. Germline values: CDR1 MNHEY, CDR2 SMNVEV (reference sequence). In DNA form, the CDR3 reads TGTGCCAGCAGTTCCTCAGCCGCCAGCTCCTACGAGCAGTACTTC. This gives the protein CASSSSAASSYEQYF.

The sample holds one count of this clone. The J gene is TRBJ2-7, the V gene TRBV7-7; D is perhaps TRBD1 (6 bases). In germline, CDR1 is SSHAT, CDR2 FNYEAQ (reference sequence). V dropped 5 bases and J dropped 5 bases, with 13 bases sitting between them. This CDR3 spans 13 amino acids. The CDR3 DNA reads TGTGCCAGCAGCGCCGGACAGTCTGACGAGCAGTACTTC. Translating gives CASSAGQSDEQYF.

This rearrangement joins TRBV27 to TRBJ1-5, with D tentatively TRBD1 (5 bases). CDR3 length: 14 amino acids. Trimming took off 6 bases at V and 0 bases at J, with 9 bases between the two ends. Germline CDR1 and CDR2: MNHEY and SMNVEV (reference sequence). The CDR3 loop is CASRQGISNQPQHF. The CDR3 DNA sequence: TGTGCCAGCAGGCAGGGAATTAGCAATCAGCCCCAGCATTTT.

In nucleotides, the CDR3 is TGTGCCAGCAGGCCTACCACCGGTCGAGAGACCCAGTACTTC. This codes for CASRPTTGRETQYF. V usage is TRBV28 and J usage is TRBJ2-5, with D uncertain. The V gene lost 6 bases and the J gene lost 4 bases, with 15 bases spanning the gap. Germline V gene sequence: CDR1 MDHEN, CDR2 SYDVKM. This CDR3 is built from 14 residues.

The rearrangement uses TRBV28 and TRBJ2-7; 7 positions agree with TRBD1. V shed 5 bases, J shed 0 bases, and the junction held 10 bases outside the gene matches. The CDR3 consists of 16 residues. Looked up from germline, CDR1 is MDHEN and CDR2 is SYDVKM. CDR3 bases: TGTGCCAGCAGTCCGATCCGGGACAGCCGCTCCTACGAGCAGTACTTC. It encodes CASSPIRDSRSYEQYF. Variable domain in full (rest from reference TRBV28 and TRBJ2-7): DVKVTQSSRYLVKRTGEKVFLECVQDMDHENMFWYRQDPGLGLRLIYFSYDVKMKEKGDIPEGYSVSREKKERFSLILESASTNQTSMYLCASSPIRDSRSYEQYFGPGTRLTVT.

On this clone itself: Other DNA sequences of this sample code for an identical CDR3. The rearrangement joins TRBV28 to TRBJ2-7, with TRBD2 matching 13 bases. Germline V gives CDR1 MDHEN, CDR2 SYDVKM. The CDR3 contains 15 residues. Losses at the gene ends were 5 bases for V and 4 bases for J; bases not matched to a gene: 5. The CDR3 region is CASSPRLAGGYEQYF. The CDR3 DNA reads as TGTGCCAGCAGTCCCCGACTAGCGGGAGGTTACGAGCAGTACTTC.

This chain connects TRBV11-2 to TRBJ1-1; D uncertain. The CDR3 length is 12 residues. Germline V lookup: CDR1 SGHAT, CDR2 FQNNGV. V was pared by 1 base and J by 9 bases, with 9 bases between. This CDR3 is CASSLGKGQAFF. CDR3 bases: TGTGCCAGCAGCTTAGGTAAAGGACAAGCTTTCTTT.

The chain has TRBV28 and TRBJ1-1; the match to TRBD1 covers 12 bases. The length of the CDR3 is 18 residues. Looked up from germline, CDR1 is MDHEN and CDR2 is SYDVKM. The junction had 10 bases not matched to a gene; V was cut back by 4 bases and J by 1 base. The CDR3 reads CASSWAGTGGAGNTEAFF. The CDR3 DNA sequence: TGTGCCAGCAGTTGGGCGGGGACAGGGGGCGCAGGGAACACTGAAGCTTTCTTT. Full variable domain (remainder filled in from reference TRBV28 and TRBJ1-1): DVKVTQSSRYLVKRTGEKVFLECVQDMDHENMFWYRQDPGLGLRLIYFSYDVKMKEKGDIPEGYSVSREKKERFSLILESASTNQTSMYLCASSWAGTGGAGNTEAFFGQGTRLTVV.